This T cell receptor (beta chain) was captured by sequencing in a study of T cell responses to AZD1222 COVID-19 vaccine. As to this clone: Its matching antigen is unknown.

This table comes from immunoSEQ multiplex PCR, and its TCRdb copy is limited to in-frame clones, with some not included. This table has roughly 150,000 clones, 85% to 95% appearing once. Study-level findings and limits: The number of AZD1222 recipients seropositive at baseline was only five to seven. Clonal diversity was possibly underestimated, and the donors were mostly white British, with more females. Close to half of spike-specific TCRs reportedly recognize unmutated variant regions.

This sample comprised peripheral blood, obtained 28 days after the second AZD1222 dose. This clonotype originated in an adult who received the AZD1222 COVID-19 vaccine.

Written as DNA, the CDR3 is TGTGCCAGCAGCGAATTGGGTGGGCCTCCGCAGAACACTGAAGCTTTCTTT. Amino acid sequence: CASSELGGPPQNTEAFF. This rearrangement joins TRBV7-9 to TRBJ1-1; D not certain. The length of the CDR3 is 17 residues. Between the trimmed V and J ends, which lost 5 bases and 1 base, there was a span of 20 bases. Germline lookup yields CDR1 SEHNR and CDR2 FQNEAQ (reference sequence).